One and the same sample provided the 23 T cell receptor beta chains below, sequenced in a study of prognosis after radiotherapy for stage I lung cancer. Genomic DNA yielded TCR beta CDR3, amplified by two-round multiplex PCR. First-round PCR, the initial amplification, used primers specific to each TRBV and TRBJ gene. TCRdb used MiXCR to reprocess the multiplex PCR reads, holding one entry per CDR3 protein. The table has 20,000 to 25,000 distinct CDR3 sequences, roughly 44% seen once. Sequences were derived from PBMCs, sampled before or after stereotactic body radiation therapy (not recorded which). Every receptor here comes from a donor of 50 years or more with non-small cell lung cancer.

This chain connects TRBV18 to TRBJ1-5; D not resolved. CDR1 is KGHSH and CDR2 is LQKENI in the germline V gene. Trimming removed 3 bases at V and 5 bases at J, with 8 bases between. This CDR3 has 13 residues. The chain's CDR3 is CASSPSHDQPQHF. The CDR3 nucleotides are TGTGCCAGCTCACCGAGCCACGATCAGCCCCAGCATTTT.

Ten or more counts support this clonotype. The chain recombines TRBV12-3 or TRBV12-4 with TRBJ1-5; D gene ambiguous. V lost 6 bases and J 9 bases, leaving 24 bases between the germline ends. The CDR3 contains 16 residues. The chain's CDR3 is CASSWGVRASKRPQHF. In nucleotides, the CDR3 is TGTGCCAGCAGCTGGGGTGTAAGGGCGTCAAAGCGGCCCCAGCATTTT.

Remarks on this clonotype: A much larger clone differs by one base, so this may be a read error. V gene TRBV5-6 combines with J gene TRBJ2-1; a possible D gene is TRBD2 (6 bases). CDR1 and CDR2 from the germline V gene are SGHDT and YYEEEE. The CDR3 has 14 amino acids. Trimming removed 2 bases from V and 8 bases from J, with 14 bases in between. The CDR3 DNA reads TGTGCCAGCAGCTTTACATGGGAGGTCGATGAGCAGTTCTTC. This sequence encodes CASSFTWEVDEQFF.

This clonotype was seen at least ten times. The rearrangement uses TRBV19 and TRBJ1-5, with TRBD1 identical over 11 bases. CDR3 length: 14 amino acids. Per the germline V gene, CDR1 is LNHDA and CDR2 is SQIVND (reference sequence). Trimming removed 11 bases from V and 4 bases from J; junction bases left unmatched: 7. CDR3 sequence (DNA): TGTGCCGGGGGGACAGGGGGACCAAATCAGCCCCAGCATTTT. Its protein is CAGGTGGPNQPQHF. Combining the CDR3 with reference TRBV19 and TRBJ1-5 gives the whole variable domain DGGITQSPKYLFRKEGQNVTLSCEQNLNHDAMYWYRQDPGQGLRLIYYSQIVNDFQKGDIAEGYSVSREKKESFPLTVTSAQKNPTAFYLCAGGTGGPNQPQHFGDGTRLSIL.

CDR3 coding DNA: TGCAGTGCTAGAGCTAGCGGGTCTGGGAATGAGCAGTTCTTC. Its protein product is CSARASGSGNEQFF. The chain links TRBV20-1 to TRBJ2-1; 8 bases match TRBD2. This CDR3 contains 14 residues. Germline CDR1 DFQATT, CDR2 SNEGSKA (reference sequence). With V trimmed by 1 base and J by 7 bases, 6 bases remained unmatched.

Note on this clonotype: A read error likely explains this, since a far larger clone differs by one base. The chain combines TRBV6-1 with TRBJ2-2, with 7 bases lining up with TRBD2. This CDR3 comprises 14 residues. J was trimmed by 6 bases and V by 7 bases; bases with no gene match: 8. Germline-derived CDR1 and CDR2 are MNHNS and SASEGT. CDR3 sequence: CASISAGRAGELFF. The CDR3, as DNA: TGTGCCAGCATTTCAGCGGGAAGGGCCGGGGAGCTGTTTTTT.

A remark on this clonotype: This sequence is one base from a far larger clone and is likely a read error. This chain connects TRBV6-1 to TRBJ2-3; perhaps TRBD1 as D (5 bases). Per germline, CDR1 MNHNS and CDR2 SASEGT. The V end lost 5 bases, the J end lost 10 bases, and 19 bases lay between the germline ends. CDR3 length equals 14 residues. CDR3 in amino acids: CASSYETVGSAQYF. CDR3 DNA: TGTGCCAGCAGTTACGAGACAGTGGGCAGTGCGCAGTATTTT.

By share of the sample, this clonotype is medium-sized. The chain joins TRBV5-1 to TRBJ2-1; 13 bases map to TRBD2. Germline V CDR1 and CDR2: SGHRS, YFSETQ. This CDR3 has 16 residues. V dropped 4 bases and J dropped 2; count of bases not matched to a gene: 3. The chain's CDR3 is CASSPGTSGTYNEQFF. The CDR3 coding sequence is TGCGCCAGCAGCCCCGGGACTAGCGGGACCTACAATGAGCAGTTCTTC.

As concerns this clonotype: A much more abundant neighbour one base away suggests this may be a read error. The genes are TRBV3-1 and TRBJ2-5, with a tentative D call TRBD1 (7 bases). The CDR3 has 15 residues. The V end lost 1 base, the J end lost 4 bases, and 13 bases lay between the germline ends. Germline assignment: CDR1 LGHDT and CDR2 YNNKEL (reference sequence). CDR3: CASSQGEQGGETQYF. In DNA form, the CDR3 reads TGTGCCAGCAGCCAAGGAGAGCAGGGGGGAGAGACCCAGTACTTC.

This clonotype showed up many times. V usage is TRBV28 and J usage is TRBJ2-7; 13 bases map to TRBD2. CDR1 and CDR2 from the germline V gene are MDHEN and SYDVKM. V shed 6 bases and J 4 bases; nucleotides not matched to a gene: 9. The CDR3 has 16 amino acids. The CDR3 reads CASRTRLAGGIYEQYF. CDR3 nucleotide sequence: TGTGCCAGCAGGACAAGACTAGCGGGAGGTATTTACGAGCAGTACTTC. The full variable domain, with the rest looked up from reference TRBV28 and TRBJ2-7, is DVKVTQSSRYLVKRTGEKVFLECVQDMDHENMFWYRQDPGLGLRLIYFSYDVKMKEKGDIPEGYSVSREKKERFSLILESASTNQTSMYLCASRTRLAGGIYEQYFGPGTRLTVT.

This clonotype was seen many times. The rearrangement uses TRBV5-1 and TRBJ2-3, with TRBD1 as a possible D gene (5 bases). V lost 2 bases and J 0 bases, leaving 19 bases between the germline ends. The CDR3 has 18 amino acids. CDR1 SGHRS and CDR2 YFSETQ come from the germline V gene. This chain's CDR3 is CASSFGASRQSSTDTQYF. The CDR3 bases are TGCGCCAGCAGCTTTGGGGCCAGCAGGCAGTCTAGCACAGATACGCAGTATTTT.

A remark on this clonotype: The germline gene is not matched at one end of the junction; a read error may be the cause. The chain links TRBV7-9 to TRBJ2-7; TRBD1 matches 7 bases. The CDR3 covers 13 residues. Germline V gene data show CDR1 as SEHNR and CDR2 as FQNEAQ (reference sequence). The chain's CDR3 is CASIRDRSYEQYF. For the CDR3, the DNA is TGCGCCAGCATCCGGGACAGATCCTACGAGCAGTACTTC.

This clonotype was detected ten times or more. Relative to the germline gene, one junction end is altered; a read error may explain this. This chain uses TRBV7-6 with TRBJ2-7, with 8 bases aligning to TRBD2. This CDR3 region has 16 residues. The germline V gene encodes CDR1 SGHVS and CDR2 FNYEAQ. The CDR3 DNA reads TGTGCCAGCAGCCTAGCGCCGGGACTAGAAAGGTACGAGCAGTACTTC. Translating it yields CASSLAPGLERYEQYF.

Points on this clonotype: This likely traces to a read error, being one base from a far larger clone. The rearrangement joins TRBV6-9 to TRBJ1-2; no clear D gene. This CDR3 spans 14 amino acids. Germline V gene sequence: CDR1 MNHGY, CDR2 SVAAGI. The CDR3, as DNA: TGTGCCATCAGTCCCCGGACCGGCCTCTATGGCTACACCTTC. The encoded protein is CAISPRTGLYGYTF.

This clonotype was counted ten times or more. The genes are TRBV6-1 and TRBJ2-1; no clear D. V was pared by 2 bases and J by 5 bases, with 4 bases between. The CDR3 covers 12 residues. Germline V gene sequence: CDR1 MNHNS, CDR2 SASEGT. In nucleotides, the CDR3 is TGTGCCAGCAGTGAACTCGACAATGAGCAGTTCTTC. Translation: CASSELDNEQFF.

This clonotype was detected ten times or more. The chain uses TRBV27 and TRBJ1-5, with TRBD1 identical over 7 bases. The CDR3 totals 13 residues. V lost 8 bases, J lost 7 bases, and 8 bases stayed unmatched. In germline, CDR1 is MNHEY, CDR2 SMNVEV (reference sequence). Here the CDR3 reads CASWDSVGQPQHF. Here the CDR3 DNA reads TGTGCCAGCTGGGACAGTGTGGGACAGCCCCAGCATTTT.

This clonotype appeared a few times. It may be a read error: a sequence one base away is much more abundant. The conserved closing phenylalanine or tryptophan is absent in this CDR3, likely reflecting a read error. The chain combines TRBV27 with TRBJ1-5, with 8 positions matching TRBD1. The CDR3 extends over 17 amino acids. The germline CDR1 and CDR2 sequences are MNHEY and SMNVEV (reference sequence). Losses at the gene ends were 6 bases for V and 2 bases for J; bases not matched to a gene: 12. This CDR3 is CASSPNQGARRNQPQHL. CDR3 in DNA: TGTGCCAGCAGCCCAAATCAGGGGGCGAGACGCAATCAGCCCCAGCATCTT.

Turning to this clonotype: A far larger clone is one base from this, pointing to a likely read error. This sequence joins TRBV6-5 and TRBJ2-7; D is unresolved. The CDR3 length is 11 residues. Germline V CDR1 and CDR2: MNHEY, SVGAGI. Here the CDR3 reads CSSSARYEQYF. CDR3 DNA sequence: TGTTCCAGCAGCGCCCGTTACGAGCAGTACTTC.

With respect to this clonotype: A far larger clone is one nucleotide away, so this likely arose from a read error. The gene calls are TRBV6-2 or TRBV6-3 and TRBJ1-2; D unclear. V lost 5 bases, J lost 0 bases, and 19 bases lay in between. CDR3 size: 17 residues. Germline values: CDR1 MNHEY, CDR2 SVGEGT. The CDR3 DNA is TGTGCCAGCAGTACGGGGTTTGTACAGCCGACTAACTATGGCTACACCTTC. Translated, it gives CASSTGFVQPTNYGYTF.

This clonotype is labeled as medium-sized. The chain is built from TRBV5-1 and TRBJ2-7, with 7 bases that match TRBD2. The CDR3 contains 15 residues. Unmatched junction bases numbered 7, after V lost 4 bases and J lost 0 bases. Per the germline V gene, CDR1 is SGHRS and CDR2 is YFSETQ. DNA for the CDR3: TGCGCCAGCAGCATCCGGGACTATAACTCCTACGAGCAGTACTTC. Protein product: CASSIRDYNSYEQYF.

V and J are TRBV7-2 and TRBJ2-7; D unclear. This CDR3 spans 11 amino acids. Trimming left V 5 bases short and J 7 bases short, with 9 bases between. Germline V lookup: CDR1 SGHTA, CDR2 FQGNSA. The CDR3 sequence: CASSPGLEQYF. DNA of the CDR3: TGTGCCAGCAGCCCCGGGCTAGAGCAGTACTTC.

This clonotype came up many times. The chain carries TRBV27 and TRBJ2-1, with D maybe TRBD2 (6 bases). The V end lost 2 bases, the J end lost 7 bases, and 15 bases lay between the germline ends. Per the germline V gene, CDR1 is MNHEY and CDR2 is SMNVEV (reference sequence). The CDR3 extends over 15 amino acids. This chain's CDR3 is CASSLGYGGVNEQFF. The CDR3 DNA follows: TGTGCCAGCAGTTTAGGGTACGGCGGGGTTAATGAGCAGTTCTTC.

Details on this clonotype: This likely came from a read error, as a far larger clone is one base away. The chain carries TRBV6-8 and TRBJ1-1, with 10 bases lining up with TRBD1. The CDR3 extends over 19 amino acids. Germline V gives CDR1 MNHGY, CDR2 SAAAGT. The V segment lost 9 bases and the J segment 3 bases; nucleotides outside the gene matches: 22. The CDR3 region is CARRVSGRDRGAGDTEAFF. The CDR3 nucleotides are TGTGCCAGAAGAGTTTCGGGGCGGGACAGGGGAGCGGGTGACACTGAAGCTTTCTTT.